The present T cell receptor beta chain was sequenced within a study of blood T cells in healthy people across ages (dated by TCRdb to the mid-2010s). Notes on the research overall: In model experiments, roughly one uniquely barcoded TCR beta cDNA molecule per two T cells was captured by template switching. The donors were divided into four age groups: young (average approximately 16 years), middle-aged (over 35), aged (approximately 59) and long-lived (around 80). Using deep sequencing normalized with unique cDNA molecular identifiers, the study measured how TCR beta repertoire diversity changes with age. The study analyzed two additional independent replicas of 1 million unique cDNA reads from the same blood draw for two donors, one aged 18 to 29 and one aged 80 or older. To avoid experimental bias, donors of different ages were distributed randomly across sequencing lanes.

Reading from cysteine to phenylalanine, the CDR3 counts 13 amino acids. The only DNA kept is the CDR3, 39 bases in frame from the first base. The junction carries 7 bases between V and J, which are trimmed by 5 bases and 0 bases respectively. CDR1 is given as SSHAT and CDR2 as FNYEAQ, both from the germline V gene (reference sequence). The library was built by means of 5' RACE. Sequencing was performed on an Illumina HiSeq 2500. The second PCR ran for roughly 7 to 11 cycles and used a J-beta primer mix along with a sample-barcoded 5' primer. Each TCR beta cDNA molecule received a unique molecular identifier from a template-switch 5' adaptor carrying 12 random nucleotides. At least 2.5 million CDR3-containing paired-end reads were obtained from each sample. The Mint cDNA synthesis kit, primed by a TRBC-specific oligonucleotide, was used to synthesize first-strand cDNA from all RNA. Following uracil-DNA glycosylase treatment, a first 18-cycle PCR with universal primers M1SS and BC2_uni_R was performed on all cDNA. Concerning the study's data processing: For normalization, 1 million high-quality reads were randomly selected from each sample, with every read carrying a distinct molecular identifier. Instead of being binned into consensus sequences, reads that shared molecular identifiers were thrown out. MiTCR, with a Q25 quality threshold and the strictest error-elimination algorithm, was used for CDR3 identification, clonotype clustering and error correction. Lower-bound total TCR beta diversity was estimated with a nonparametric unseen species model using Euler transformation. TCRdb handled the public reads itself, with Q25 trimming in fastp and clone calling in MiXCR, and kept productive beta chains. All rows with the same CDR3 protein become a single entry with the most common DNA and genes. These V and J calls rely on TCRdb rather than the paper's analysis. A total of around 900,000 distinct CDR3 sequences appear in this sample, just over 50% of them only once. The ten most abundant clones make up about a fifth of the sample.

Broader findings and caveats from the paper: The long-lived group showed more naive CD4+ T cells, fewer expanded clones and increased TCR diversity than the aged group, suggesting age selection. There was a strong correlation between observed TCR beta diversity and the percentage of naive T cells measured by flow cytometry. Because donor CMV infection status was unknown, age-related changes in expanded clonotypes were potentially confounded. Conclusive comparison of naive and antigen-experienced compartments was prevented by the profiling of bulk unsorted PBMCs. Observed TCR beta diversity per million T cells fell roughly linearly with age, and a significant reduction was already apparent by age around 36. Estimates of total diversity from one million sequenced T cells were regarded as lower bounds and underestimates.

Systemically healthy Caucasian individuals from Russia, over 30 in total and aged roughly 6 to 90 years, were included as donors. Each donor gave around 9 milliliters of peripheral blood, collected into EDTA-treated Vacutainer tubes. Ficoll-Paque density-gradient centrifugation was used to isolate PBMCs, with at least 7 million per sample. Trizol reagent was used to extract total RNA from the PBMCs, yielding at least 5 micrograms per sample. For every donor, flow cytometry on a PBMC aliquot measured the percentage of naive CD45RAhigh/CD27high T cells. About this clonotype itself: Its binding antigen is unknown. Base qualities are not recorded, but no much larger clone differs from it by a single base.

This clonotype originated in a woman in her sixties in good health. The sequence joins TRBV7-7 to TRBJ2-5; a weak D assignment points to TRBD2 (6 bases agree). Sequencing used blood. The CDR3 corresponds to CASSAGHQETQYF. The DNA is TGTGCCAGCAGCGCGGGACACCAAGAGACCCAGTACTTC.